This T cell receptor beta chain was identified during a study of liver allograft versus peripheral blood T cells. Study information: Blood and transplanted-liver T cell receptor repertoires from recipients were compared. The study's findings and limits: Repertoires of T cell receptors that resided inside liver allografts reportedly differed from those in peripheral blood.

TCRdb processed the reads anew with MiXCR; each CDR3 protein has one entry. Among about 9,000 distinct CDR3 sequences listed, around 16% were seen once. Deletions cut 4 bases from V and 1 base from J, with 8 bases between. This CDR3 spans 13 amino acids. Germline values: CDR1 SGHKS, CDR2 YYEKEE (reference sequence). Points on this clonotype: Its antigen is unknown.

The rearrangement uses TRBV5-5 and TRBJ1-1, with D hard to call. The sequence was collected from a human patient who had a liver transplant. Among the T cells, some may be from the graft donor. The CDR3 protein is CASSLEENTEAFF. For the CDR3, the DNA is TGTGCCAGCAGCCTGGAGGAGAACACTGAAGCTTTCTTT.